This T cell receptor beta chain is from a study of blood T cell repertoires in COVID-19. Across the whole study: The analysed material was cDNA or gDNA that came from T cells, B-cell-depleted T cells, or PBMCs.

Authors' processing steps: Amplification from reference gene primers served as the basis for estimated nucleated cell counts. Profiled with immunoSEQ multiplex PCR; TCRdb holds only in-frame clones, not every one. D and trimming were read from the DNA, whereas the V and J calls and clone size are those reported in that table. The sample holds more than 200,000 clones, about four fifths seen once. Sequenced input: peripheral blood. The source of this sequence is a woman aged 40 to 55 with active or convalescent COVID-19.

The chain's CDR3 is CASSVGGGVRETQYF. In DNA form, the CDR3 reads TGTGCCAGCAGCGTGGGGGGAGGTGTCCGGGAGACCCAGTACTTC. The V call is TRBV9, the J call TRBJ2-5; tentative D call: TRBD2 (6 bases). Germline CDR1 SGDLS, CDR2 YYNGEE. The V and J ends lost 2 bases and 5 bases respectively, with 16 bases between them. CDR3 length: 15 residues.